Listed here are 19 T cell receptor beta chains from one sample, sequenced in a study of T cell repertoires in cytomegalovirus infection. MiXCR, applied by TCRdb to the reads, yields one record per CDR3 protein. This table has about 900,000 distinct CDR3 sequences, around 29% appearing once. These receptors are not linked to any known antigen. Specimen: cultured CD8+ T cells from PBMCs, collected from culture after CMV antigen stimulation. The receptors shown here come from a human donor in good health (CMV status not recorded). Some clones in this sample may be carry-over from other donors' samples.

The sample holds a few counts of this clonotype. The chain is built from TRBV6-5 and TRBJ2-1, with D possibly being TRBD1 (6 bases). In germline, CDR1 is MNHEY, CDR2 SVGAGI. The CDR3 contains 15 residues. V was shortened by 6 bases and J by 2 bases, with 14 bases between the two germline ends. The CDR3 bases are TGTGCCAGCAGACCTACAGGGTTCGCCTACAATGAGCAGTTCTTC. This codes for CASRPTGFAYNEQFF.

This clonotype was seen ten or more times. The V call is TRBV9, the J call TRBJ2-3, with 7 bases fitting TRBD1. J gave up 2 bases and V 2 bases, and 5 bases lay outside the gene matches. The length of the CDR3 is 15 residues. CDR1 is SGDLS and CDR2 is YYNGEE in the germline V gene. The CDR3 here is CASSVGTALTDTQYF. The CDR3 region has the DNA TGTGCCAGCAGCGTGGGGACAGCCCTCACAGATACGCAGTATTTT.

This clonotype was seen a single time. The CDR3 coding sequence is TGTGCCAGCAGCTTTTCCTTCCCGCGAGGGGCCAACGTCCTGACTTTC. Its protein is CASSFSFPRGANVLTF. This chain links TRBV5-4 with TRBJ2-6, with unresolved D. The V gene's germline CDR1 is SGHNT and CDR2 YYREEE (reference sequence). The CDR3 has 16 amino acids. V lost 2 bases to trimming and J lost 4 bases, with 13 bases between them.

This chain links TRBV11-2 with TRBJ1-6; TRBD1 agrees at 7 bases. Germline assignment: CDR1 SGHAT and CDR2 FQNNGV. V was clipped by 0 bases and J by 9 bases; unmatched bases: 11. The CDR3 spans 17 residues. CDR3 bases: TGTGCCAGCAGCTTAGATTCTTTAGGGGGCTTAGGTTCACCCCTCCACTTT. Its protein product is CASSLDSLGGLGSPLHF. The entire variable domain, with the rest obtained from reference TRBV11-2 and TRBJ1-6, is as follows: EAGVAQSPRYKIIEKRQSVAFWCNPISGHATLYWYQQILGQGPKLLIQFQNNGVVDDSQLPKDRFSAERLKGVDSTLKIQPAKLEDSAVYLCASSLDSLGGLGSPLHFGNGTRLTVT.

Only a few counts were recorded for this clonotype. The rearrangement joins TRBV5-1 to TRBJ2-7; 8 bases are a match to TRBD1. The CDR3 extends over 15 amino acids. V lost 5 bases to trimming and J lost 5 bases; unmatched junction nucleotides: 12. The germline gives CDR1 SGHRS, CDR2 YFSETQ. The CDR3 region is CASRPASTGAHEQYF. The CDR3 DNA follows: TGCGCCAGCAGACCCGCATCGACAGGGGCCCACGAGCAGTACTTC.

This chain connects TRBV2 to TRBJ1-1, with a tentative D call TRBD1 (5 bases). Germline V gene data show CDR1 as SNHLY and CDR2 as FYNNEI. The CDR3 runs 13 residues. V was shortened by 1 base and J by 6 bases, with 9 bases between the two germline ends. The CDR3 spells CASSEVGHPEAFF. The CDR3 DNA is TGTGCCAGCAGTGAAGTGGGGCACCCTGAAGCTTTCTTT.

This clonotype occurred a few times. This sequence joins TRBV6-5 and TRBJ1-3, with TRBD1 identical over 9 bases. The CDR3 has 15 residues. The germline gives CDR1 MNHEY, CDR2 SVGAGI. V trimming: 5 bases; J trimming: 3 bases; junction bases outside the gene matches: 5. The CDR3 nucleotides are TGTGCCAGCAGTGCGGACAGGGGCCATGGAAACACCATATATTTT. This codes for CASSADRGHGNTIYF.

CDR3 residues: CASSMGGQNYNEQFF. CDR3 coding DNA: TGTGCCAGTAGTATGGGGGGACAGAACTACAATGAGCAGTTCTTC. The V and J genes are TRBV19 and TRBJ2-1; the D gene is possibly TRBD1 (7 bases). Germline V lookup: CDR1 LNHDA, CDR2 SQIVND (reference sequence). The CDR3 runs 15 residues. V was pared by 3 bases and J by 3 bases, with 12 bases between.

This clonotype was seen only a few times. The genes are TRBV6-5 and TRBJ2-1; D is perhaps TRBD2 (6 bases). The CDR3 totals 14 residues. Trimming left V 2 bases short and J 5 bases short, with 10 bases between. Germline CDR1 MNHEY, CDR2 SVGAGI. The CDR3 is CASSYGGKHNEQFF. The CDR3 nucleotides read TGTGCCAGCAGTTACGGGGGGAAGCACAATGAGCAGTTCTTC.

J is TRBJ2-1 and V is TRBV5-8, with a weak D call TRBD2 (7 bases). From germline, CDR1 is SGHTS and CDR2 YDEGEE. This CDR3 has 13 amino acids. Trimming shortened V by 3 bases and J by 5 bases, and 9 bases separated the two germline ends. This CDR3 reads CASSWGGNNEQFF. The CDR3 DNA reads as TGTGCCAGCAGCTGGGGGGGCAACAATGAGCAGTTCTTC.

In its sample, this clonotype was seen a few times. The chain carries TRBV6-2 or TRBV6-3 and TRBJ2-1, with a tentative D call TRBD1 (6 bases). Germline V gives CDR1 MNHEY, CDR2 SVGEGT. The V end lost 6 bases, the J end lost 13 bases, and 16 bases lay between the germline ends. The CDR3 contains 12 residues. CDR3 loop: CASRSGGRNQFF. For the CDR3, the DNA is TGTGCCAGCAGAAGTGGGGGCAGGAATCAGTTCTTC.

The chain uses TRBV6-6 and TRBJ2-1, with unresolved D. CDR1 is MNHNY and CDR2 is SVGAGI in the germline V gene (reference sequence). The CDR3 is made up of 12 amino acids. V was shortened by 2 bases and J by 8 bases, with 7 bases between the two germline ends. The CDR3 spells CASSYVRHEQFF. CDR3 DNA sequence: TGTGCCAGCAGTTACGTCAGGCATGAGCAGTTCTTC.

This clonotype turned up a few times. The chain uses TRBV12-3 or TRBV12-4 and TRBJ2-1; D remains unclear. CDR3 size: 13 residues. V was cut by 3 bases and J by 5 bases, with 8 bases left in between. This chain's CDR3 is CASSFGSHNEQFF. CDR3 sequence (DNA): TGTGCCAGCAGTTTTGGCAGTCACAATGAGCAGTTCTTC.

This clonotype was detected many times. V is TRBV7-2 and J is TRBJ2-5; 11 bases align to TRBD2. The CDR3 has 14 residues. V was pared by 2 bases and J by 5 bases, with 1 base of the junction left unmatched. Germline CDR1 is SGHTA and CDR2 is FQGNSA. The chain's CDR3 is CASSLLAGGETQYF. CDR3 sequence (DNA): TGTGCCAGCAGCTTACTAGCGGGGGGTGAGACCCAGTACTTC.

The chain uses TRBV2 and TRBJ2-1; 7 bases are shared with TRBD2. Germline CDR1 and CDR2: SNHLY and FYNNEI. The CDR3 has 11 amino acids. CDR3 sequence reads: CARSGGNEQFF. The CDR3 DNA follows: TGTGCTAGATCGGGGGGCAATGAGCAGTTCTTC.

The chain combines TRBV19 with TRBJ2-3, with D maybe TRBD2 (5 bases). The CDR3 runs to 13 residues. Germline V gene data show CDR1 as LNHDA and CDR2 as SQIVND (reference sequence). V lost 9 bases and J lost 1, with 11 bases in between. The CDR3 sequence: CASKTTGTDTQYF. The CDR3 DNA reads as TGTGCCAGCAAGACTACTGGCACAGATACGCAGTATTTT.

The V call is TRBV12-3 or TRBV12-4, the J call TRBJ1-2; TRBD1 matches at 7 bases. This CDR3 is 15 amino acids long. Trimming took 4 bases from V and 5 from J; bases not matched to a gene: 10. The CDR3: CASSYPQGPDYGYTF. CDR3 DNA: TGTGCCAGCAGTTACCCACAGGGGCCGGATTATGGCTACACCTTC.

The chain employs TRBV9 and TRBJ2-1; D unclear. V gave up 0 bases and J gave up 9 bases, with 10 bases separating them. CDR1 and CDR2 from the germline V gene are SGDLS and YYNGEE. The CDR3 totals 13 residues. Here the CDR3 DNA reads TGTGCCAGCAGCGTAGATGTGGCAGGTGAGCAGTTCTTC. It translates to CASSVDVAGEQFF.

This clonotype has ten or more counts. The J gene is TRBJ2-1, the V gene TRBV7-2; D perhaps matches TRBD1 (5 bases). CDR1 is SGHTA and CDR2 is FQGNSA in the germline V gene. The CDR3 extends over 11 amino acids. V shed 3 bases and J shed 9 bases, with 6 bases lying between them. CDR3 nucleotides: TGTGCCAGCAGCTTCAGGGCTGAGCAGTTCTTC. Its protein product is CASSFRAEQFF.